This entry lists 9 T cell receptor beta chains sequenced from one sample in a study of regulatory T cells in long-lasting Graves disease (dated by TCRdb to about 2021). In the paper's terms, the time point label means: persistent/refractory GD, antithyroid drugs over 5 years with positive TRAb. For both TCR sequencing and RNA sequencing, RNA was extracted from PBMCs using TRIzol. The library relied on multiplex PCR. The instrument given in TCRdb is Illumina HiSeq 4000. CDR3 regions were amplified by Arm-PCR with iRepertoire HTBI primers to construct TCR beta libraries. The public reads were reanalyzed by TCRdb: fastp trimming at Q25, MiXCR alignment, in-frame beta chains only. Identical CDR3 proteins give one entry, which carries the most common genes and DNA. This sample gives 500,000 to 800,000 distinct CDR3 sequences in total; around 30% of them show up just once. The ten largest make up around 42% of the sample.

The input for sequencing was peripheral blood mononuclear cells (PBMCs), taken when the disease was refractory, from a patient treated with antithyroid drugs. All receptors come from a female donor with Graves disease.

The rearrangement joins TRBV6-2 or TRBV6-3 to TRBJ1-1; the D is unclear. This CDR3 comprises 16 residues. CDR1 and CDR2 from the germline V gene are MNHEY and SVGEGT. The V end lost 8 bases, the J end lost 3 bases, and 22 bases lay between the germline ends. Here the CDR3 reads CASVSSPGPPHTEAFF. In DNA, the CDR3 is TGTGCCAGCGTCAGCTCCCCAGGACCTCCTCACACTGAAGCTTTCTTT.

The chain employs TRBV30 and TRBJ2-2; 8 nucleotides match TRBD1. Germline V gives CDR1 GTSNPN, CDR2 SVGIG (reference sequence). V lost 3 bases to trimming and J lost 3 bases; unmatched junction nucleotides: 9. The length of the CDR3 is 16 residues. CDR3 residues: CAWSKQGAVDTGELFF. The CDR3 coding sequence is TGTGCCTGGAGCAAGCAGGGGGCGGTAGACACCGGGGAGCTGTTTTTT.

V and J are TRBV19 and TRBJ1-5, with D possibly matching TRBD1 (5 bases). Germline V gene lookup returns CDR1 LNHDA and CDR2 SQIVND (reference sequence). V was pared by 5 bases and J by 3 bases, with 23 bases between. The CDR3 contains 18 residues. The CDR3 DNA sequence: TGTGCCAGTAGTGTCCTCATTATGACAGTGCTTCCCAATCAGCCCCAGCATTTT. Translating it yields CASSVLIMTVLPNQPQHF.

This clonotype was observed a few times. The CDR3 is CASTLTSPTTNEKLFF. The CDR3 DNA follows: TGCGCCAGCACCCTTACCTCTCCAACAACTAATGAAAAACTGTTTTTT. V gene TRBV5-1 combines with J gene TRBJ1-4; D gene ambiguous. V lost 6 bases and J lost 0, with 15 bases in between. Germline-derived CDR1 and CDR2 are SGHRS and YFSETQ. The CDR3 runs 16 residues.

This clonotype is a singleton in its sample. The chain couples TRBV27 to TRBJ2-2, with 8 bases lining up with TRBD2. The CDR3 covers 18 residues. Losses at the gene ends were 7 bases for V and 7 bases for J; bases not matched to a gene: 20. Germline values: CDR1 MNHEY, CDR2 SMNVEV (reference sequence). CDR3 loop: CASTQLRSAGEGGGELFF. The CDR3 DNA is TGTGCCAGCACTCAACTCCGGTCAGCGGGAGAGGGAGGCGGGGAGCTGTTTTTT.

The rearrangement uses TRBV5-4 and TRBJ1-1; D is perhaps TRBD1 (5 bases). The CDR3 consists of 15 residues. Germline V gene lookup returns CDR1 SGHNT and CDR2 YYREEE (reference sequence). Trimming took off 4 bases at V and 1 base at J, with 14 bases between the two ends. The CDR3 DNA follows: TGTGCCAGCAGCCCGGCGGGGCCAGGGAACACTGAAGCTTTCTTT. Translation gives CASSPAGPGNTEAFF.

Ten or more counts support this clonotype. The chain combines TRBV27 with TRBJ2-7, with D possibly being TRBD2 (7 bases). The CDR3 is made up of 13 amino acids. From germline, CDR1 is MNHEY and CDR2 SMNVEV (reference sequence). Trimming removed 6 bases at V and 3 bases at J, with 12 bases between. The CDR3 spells CASSWRGGYEQYF. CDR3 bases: TGTGCCAGCAGCTGGAGGGGGGGCTACGAGCAGTACTTC.

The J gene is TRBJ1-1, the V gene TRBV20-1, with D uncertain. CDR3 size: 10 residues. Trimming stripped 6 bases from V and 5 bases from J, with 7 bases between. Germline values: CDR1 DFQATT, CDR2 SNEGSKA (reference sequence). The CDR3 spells CSAAETEAFF. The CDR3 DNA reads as TGCAGTGCGGCCGAGACTGAAGCTTTCTTT.

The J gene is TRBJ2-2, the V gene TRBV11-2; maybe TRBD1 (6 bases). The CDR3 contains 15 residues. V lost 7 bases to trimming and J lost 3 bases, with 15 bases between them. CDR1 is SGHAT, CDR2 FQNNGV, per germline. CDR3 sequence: CASNQQGLDTGELFF. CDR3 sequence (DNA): TGTGCCAGCAACCAACAGGGTTTGGACACCGGGGAGCTGTTTTTT.